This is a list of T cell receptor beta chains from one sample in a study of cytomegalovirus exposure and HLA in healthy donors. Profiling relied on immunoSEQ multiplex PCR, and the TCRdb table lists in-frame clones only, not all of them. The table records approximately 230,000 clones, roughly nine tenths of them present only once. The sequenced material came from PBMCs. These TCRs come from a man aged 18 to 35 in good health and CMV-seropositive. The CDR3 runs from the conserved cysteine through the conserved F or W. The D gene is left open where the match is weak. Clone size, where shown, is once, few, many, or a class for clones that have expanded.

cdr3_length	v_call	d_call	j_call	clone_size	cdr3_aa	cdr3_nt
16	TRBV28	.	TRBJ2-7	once	CASSFHLRETDYEQYF	TGTGCCAGCAGTTTCCATCTACGGGAAACAGACTACGAGCAGTACTTC
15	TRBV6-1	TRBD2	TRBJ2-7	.	CASSPQGGGQVEQYF	TGTGCCAGCAGTCCCCAGGGCGGGGGGCAGGTCGAGCAGTACTTC
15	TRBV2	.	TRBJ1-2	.	CASSDSSEANYGYTF	TGTGCCAGCAGTGATTCTAGCGAAGCTAACTATGGCTACACCTTC
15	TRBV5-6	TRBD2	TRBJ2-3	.	CASSFVSGSTDTQYF	TGTGCCAGCAGCTTTGTTAGCGGGAGCACAGATACGCAGTATTTT
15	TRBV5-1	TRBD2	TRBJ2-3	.	CASSSSGASTDTQYF	TGCGCCAGCAGCTCAAGCGGGGCTAGCACAGATACGCAGTATTTT
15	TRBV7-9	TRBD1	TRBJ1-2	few	CASSLGQGGNYGYTF	TGTGCCAGCAGCTTAGGACAGGGAGGAAACTATGGCTACACCTTC
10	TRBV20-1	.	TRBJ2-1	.	CSASNNEQFF	TGCAGTGCTAGTAACAATGAACAGTTCTTC
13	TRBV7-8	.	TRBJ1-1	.	CASSPQIRAEAFF	TGTGCCAGCAGCCCCCAGATACGCGCTGAAGCTTTCTTT
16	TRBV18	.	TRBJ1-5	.	CASSPLRETGNQPQHF	TGTGCCAGCTCACCACTTAGAGAAACGGGAAATCAGCCCCAGCATTTT
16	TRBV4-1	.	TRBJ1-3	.	CASSQDLRNSGNTIYF	TGCGCCAGCAGCCAAGATTTGCGGAACTCTGGAAACACCATATATTTT
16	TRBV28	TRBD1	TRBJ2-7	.	CASSLLRGQGRYEQYF	TGTGCCAGCAGCTTATTGAGGGGACAGGGGAGGTACGAGCAGTACTTC
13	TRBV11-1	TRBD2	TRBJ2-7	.	CASSYSGRTEQYF	TGTGCCAGCAGTTACAGCGGGAGGACCGAGCAGTACTTC
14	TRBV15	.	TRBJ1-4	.	CATSRSGANEKLFF	TGTGCCACCAGCAGGAGCGGGGCTAATGAAAAACTGTTTTTT
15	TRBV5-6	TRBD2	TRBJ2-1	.	CASSLALAGGLEQFF	TGTGCCAGCAGCTTGGCACTAGCGGGAGGACTCGAGCAGTTCTTC
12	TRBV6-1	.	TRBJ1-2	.	CASQPGRDGYTF	TGTGCCAGCCAACCGGGACGTGATGGCTACACCTTC
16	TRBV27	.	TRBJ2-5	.	CASSFSGLVGGETQYF	TGTGCCAGCAGTTTCTCAGGCCTAGTGGGTGGAGAGACCCAGTACTTC
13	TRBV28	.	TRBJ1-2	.	CASSFSRNYGYTF	TGTGCCAGCAGTTTCTCCCGAAACTATGGCTACACCTTC
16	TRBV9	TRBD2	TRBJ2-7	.	CASSPDRLAGDHEQYF	TGTGCCAGCAGCCCCGACAGACTAGCGGGAGACCACGAGCAGTACTTC
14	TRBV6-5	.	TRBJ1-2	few	CASSYSTFLQGYTF	TGTGCCAGCAGTTACTCGACGTTCTTACAAGGCTACACCTTC
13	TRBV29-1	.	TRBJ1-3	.	CSVESQGRNTIYF	TGCAGCGTTGAATCTCAGGGACGAAACACCATATATTTT
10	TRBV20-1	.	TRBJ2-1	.	CSALAIEQFF	TGCAGTGCTCTGGCGATTGAGCAGTTCTTC
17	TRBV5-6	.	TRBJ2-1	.	CASSLGYAGVTTVGQFF	TGTGCCAGCAGCTTGGGGTACGCCGGAGTCACAACGGTGGGGCAGTTCTTC
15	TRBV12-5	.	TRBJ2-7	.	CASGLWQGTAYEQYF	TGTGCTAGTGGTTTGTGGCAGGGGACCGCCTACGAGCAGTACTTC
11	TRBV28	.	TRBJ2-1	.	CASSHNNEQFF	TGTGCCAGCAGCCACAACAATGAGCAGTTCTTC
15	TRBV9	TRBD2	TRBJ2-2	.	CASSVREGYTGELFF	TGTGCCAGCAGCGTCCGGGAGGGTTACACCGGGGAGCTGTTTTTT
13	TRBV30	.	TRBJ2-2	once	CAWSGSLSGELFF	TGTGCCTGGAGTGGGTCTCTCAGCGGGGAGCTGTTTTTT
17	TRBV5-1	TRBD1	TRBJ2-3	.	CASSSNIRQGAPDTQYF	TGCGCCAGCAGCTCAAATATCAGACAGGGGGCCCCAGATACGCAGTATTTT
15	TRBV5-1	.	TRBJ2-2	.	CASKPRGSETGELFF	TGCGCCAGCAAGCCTCGAGGGTCGGAAACCGGGGAGCTGTTTTTT
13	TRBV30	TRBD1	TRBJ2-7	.	CAWSGTGSYEQYF	TGTGCCTGGAGTGGGACAGGCTCCTACGAGCAGTACTTC
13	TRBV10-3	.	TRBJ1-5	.	CAISVQADQPQHF	TGTGCCATCAGTGTACAGGCGGATCAGCCCCAGCATTTT
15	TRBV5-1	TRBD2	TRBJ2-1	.	CASSFGLADHNEQFF	TGCGCCAGCAGCTTTGGACTAGCGGACCACAATGAGCAGTTCTTC
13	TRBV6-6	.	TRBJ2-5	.	CASSYKGGETQYF	TGTGCCAGCAGTTACAAGGGCGGAGAGACCCAGTACTTC
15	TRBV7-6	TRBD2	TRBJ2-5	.	CASSLGLAGKETQYF	TGTGCCAGCAGCTTAGGGTTAGCGGGAAAGGAGACCCAGTACTTC
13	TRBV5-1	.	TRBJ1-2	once	CASSYSPREDYTF	TGCGCCAGCAGCTACTCCCCTCGTGAAGACTACACCTTC
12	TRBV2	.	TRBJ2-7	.	CASRPTAYEQYF	TGTGCCAGCAGACCGACTGCCTACGAGCAGTACTTC
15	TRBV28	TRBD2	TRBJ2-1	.	CASSLGGRAYNEQFF	TGTGCCAGCAGTTTAGGCGGGAGGGCATACAATGAGCAGTTCTTC
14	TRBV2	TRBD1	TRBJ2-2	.	CASTRQGSAGELFF	TGTGCCAGCACCCGACAGGGGTCGGCCGGGGAGCTGTTTTTT
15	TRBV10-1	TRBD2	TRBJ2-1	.	CASSEPGLAGNEQFF	TGCGCCAGCAGCGAACCTGGACTAGCGGGAAATGAGCAGTTCTTC
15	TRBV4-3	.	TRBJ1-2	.	CASSQLYGGEHGYTF	TGCGCCAGCAGCCAGCTCTACGGGGGGGAACATGGCTACACCTTC
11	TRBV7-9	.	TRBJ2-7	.	CASSQSLEQYF	TGTGCCAGCAGCCAATCCCTTGAGCAGTACTTC
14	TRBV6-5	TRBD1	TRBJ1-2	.	CASSYGQGYYGYTF	TGTGCCAGCAGTTATGGACAGGGATACTATGGCTACACCTTC
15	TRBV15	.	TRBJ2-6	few	CATSKDSSGANVLTF	TGTGCCACCAGCAAAGACAGCTCTGGGGCCAACGTCCTGACTTTC
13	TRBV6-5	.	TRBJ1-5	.	CASSYLGNQPQHF	TGTGCCAGCAGTTACTTGGGCAATCAGCCCCAGCATTTT
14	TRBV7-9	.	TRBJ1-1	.	CACQGRRRPTEAFF	TGTGCCTGCCAAGGGCGCAGAAGACCAACTGAAGCTTTCTTT
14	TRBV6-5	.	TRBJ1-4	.	CASSYTWFRGKLFF	TGTGCCAGCAGTTACACCTGGTTTCGGGGAAAACTGTTTTTT
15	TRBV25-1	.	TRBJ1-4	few	CASRGRTETNEKLFF	TGTGCCAGCAGAGGTAGGACAGAGACTAATGAAAAACTGTTTTTT
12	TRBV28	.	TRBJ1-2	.	CASSETWGGYTF	TGTGCCAGCAGTGAGACTTGGGGTGGCTACACCTTC
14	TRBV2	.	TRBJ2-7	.	CASREGTVVYEQYF	TGTGCCAGCAGGGAGGGGACAGTGGTCTACGAGCAGTACTTC
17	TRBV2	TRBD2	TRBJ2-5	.	CASSGGIASGYQETQYF	TGTGCCAGCAGTGGTGGCATCGCTAGCGGATACCAAGAGACCCAGTACTTC
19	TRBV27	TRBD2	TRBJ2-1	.	CASNHGTSGSSRSYNEQFF	TGTGCCAGCAACCACGGGACTAGCGGGAGTTCGCGCTCCTACAATGAGCAGTTCTTC
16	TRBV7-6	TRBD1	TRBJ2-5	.	CASSLAGQARWETQYF	TGTGCCAGCAGCTTAGCCGGACAGGCTCGGTGGGAGACCCAGTACTTC
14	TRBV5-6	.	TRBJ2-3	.	CASRGVRGTDTQYF	TGTGCCAGCAGGGGGGTAAGGGGCACAGATACGCAGTATTTT
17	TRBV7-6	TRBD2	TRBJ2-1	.	CASSPYGTSGGGSEQFF	TGTGCCAGCAGCCCATACGGGACTAGCGGGGGGGGGAGTGAGCAGTTCTTC
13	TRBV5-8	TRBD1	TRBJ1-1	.	CARGTGTNTEAFF	TGTGCCAGGGGGACAGGGACGAACACTGAAGCTTTCTTT
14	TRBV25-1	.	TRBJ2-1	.	CASSEWVGRDEQFF	TGTGCCAGCAGTGAATGGGTCGGGCGGGATGAGCAGTTCTTC
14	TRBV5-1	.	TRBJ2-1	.	CASSYGSAENEQFF	TGCGCCAGCAGCTACGGGAGCGCCGAAAATGAGCAGTTCTTC